The TCR beta chain described here comes from a study of blood T cell repertoires in COVID-19. Method: immunoSEQ multiplex PCR; TCRdb's copy keeps in-frame clones and lacks some. This repertoire shows approximately 360,000 clones, less than 90% found once; its top ten account for about 4.9%. The trim removed 0 bases at V and 5 bases at J, leaving 3 bases unmatched. The CDR3 extends over 14 amino acids. From germline, CDR1 is MNHEY and CDR2 SVGEGT. Clinical histories supplied by participants themselves formed the basis of cohort assignment. Sequencing was done on a sample of PBMCs or T cells enriched from blood (not recorded which). This receptor was taken from a woman in her 50s who had recovered from COVID-19. V gene TRBV6-2 or TRBV6-3 combines with J gene TRBJ1-2; 7 positions agree with TRBD1. CDR3 coding DNA: TGTGCCAGCAGTTACTCGAAGACAGGGTATGGCTACACCTTC. Encoded protein: CASSYSKTGYGYTF.